Reported below is one T cell receptor beta chain. This record belongs to a study of OX40 agonist ivuxolimab in advanced cancers. Libraries were prepared by immunoSEQ multiplex PCR; TCRdb keeps only in-frame clonotypes and omits some of them. Of 45,000 to 60,000 clones listed, about 90% are singletons. The CDR3 extends over 15 amino acids. In germline, CDR1 is MDHEN, CDR2 SYDVKM. V dropped 2 bases and J dropped 6 bases, with 14 bases sitting between them. The origin of this receptor is an adult with an advanced solid tumor such as melanoma, head and neck, liver or kidney cancer. This chain links TRBV28 with TRBJ2-1; a weak D match, TRBD2 (6 bases). The starting material was CD4+ or CD8+ T cells sorted from blood, obtained in a trial of the OX40 agonist ivuxolimab. CDR3 amino acids: CASSLGGLGSNEQFF. Here the CDR3 DNA reads TGTGCCAGCAGTTTAGGAGGGTTAGGATCCAATGAGCAGTTCTTC.